This T cell receptor beta chain was retrieved from a study of T cells in Graves' hyperthyroidism and ophthalmopathy. The investigators amplified TCR beta CDR3 regions from RNA transcripts. The HTBI set primed first-round TCR CDR3 RT-PCR. TCRdb redid the calling of the multiplex PCR reads with MiXCR, one entry per CDR3 protein. This table has more than 45,000 distinct CDR3 sequences, 49% appearing once. Germline-derived CDR1 and CDR2 are MNHNY and SVGAGI (reference sequence). J was trimmed by 6 bases and V by 0 bases; bases with no gene match: 5. The CDR3 runs to 15 residues. This clonotype was detected a few times. This clone may be a read error of a much larger clone one base away.

Material: blood. This chain uses TRBV6-6 with TRBJ1-1; 9 bases are shared with TRBD1. The source is a woman between 25 and 40 years old with Graves' ophthalmopathy. CDR3 sequence (DNA): TGTGCCAGCAGTTACTCACAGGGGGCTGCGGCTGAAGCTTTCTTT. Its protein product is CASSYSQGAAAEAFF.